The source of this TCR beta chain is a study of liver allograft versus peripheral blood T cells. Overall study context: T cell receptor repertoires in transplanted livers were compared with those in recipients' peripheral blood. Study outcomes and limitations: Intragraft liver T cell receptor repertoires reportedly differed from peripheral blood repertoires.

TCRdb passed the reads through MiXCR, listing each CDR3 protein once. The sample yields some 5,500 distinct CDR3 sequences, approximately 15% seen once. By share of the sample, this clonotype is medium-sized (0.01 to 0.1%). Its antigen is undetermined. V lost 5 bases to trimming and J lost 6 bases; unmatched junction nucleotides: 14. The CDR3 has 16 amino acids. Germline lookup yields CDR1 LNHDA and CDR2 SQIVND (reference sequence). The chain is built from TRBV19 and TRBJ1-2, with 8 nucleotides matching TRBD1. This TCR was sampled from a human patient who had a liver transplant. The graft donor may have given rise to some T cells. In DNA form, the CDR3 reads TGTGCCAGTAGTCCTCCCGGCGACAGGGGAAGAAATGGCTACACCTTC. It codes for CASSPPGDRGRNGYTF. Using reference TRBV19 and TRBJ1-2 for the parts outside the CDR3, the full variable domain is DGGITQSPKYLFRKEGQNVTLSCEQNLNHDAMYWYRQDPGQGLRLIYYSQIVNDFQKGDIAEGYSVSREKKESFPLTVTSAQKNPTAFYLCASSPPGDRGRNGYTFGSGTRLTVV.